This is a list of T cell receptor beta chains from one sample in a study of OX40 agonist ivuxolimab in advanced cancers. Data came from immunoSEQ multiplex PCR; TCRdb stores just in-frame clones and leaves some out. The sample has some 90,000 clones, about 90% seen once. Sequenced here: CD4+ or CD8+ T cells sorted from blood, sampled in a trial of the OX40 agonist ivuxolimab. The receptor set was obtained from an adult with an advanced solid tumor such as melanoma, head and neck, liver or kidney cancer. The CDR3 runs from the conserved cysteine through the conserved F or W. Fields, in order: V gene, CDR3 length, clone size, D gene, J gene, CDR3 DNA, CDR3 protein. A D gene is named only where the DNA matches it firmly. Clone size is given for some rows only: seen once, a few or many times, or a class if the clone is expanded.

TRBV7-9	14	-	-	TRBJ1-1	TGTGCCAGCAGCGCGGGACTGACGAACACTGAAGCTTTCTTT	CASSAGLTNTEAFF
TRBV5-6	14	once	-	TRBJ1-2	TGTGCCAGCAGCGCCGACAGTTTATCCAGTGGCTACACCTTC	CASSADSLSSGYTF
TRBV7-9	14	-	-	TRBJ2-3	TGTGCCCCCACCGGCGCGAACGGGCCAGATACGCAGTATTTT	CAPTGANGPDTQYF
TRBV5-6	15	-	TRBD1	TRBJ1-5	TGTGCCAGCAGCCGGGGACAGGGGATCAATCAGCCCCAGCATTTT	CASSRGQGINQPQHF
TRBV29-1	11	-	TRBD1	TRBJ1-1	TGCAGCGTCGACAGGGGCCCCCTAGCTTTCTTT	CSVDRGPLAFF
TRBV5-1	15	-	-	TRBJ2-7	TGCGCCAGCAGTCGAGGTTGGACGGGTGCCAGCGAGCAGTACTTC	CASSRGWTGASEQYF
TRBV10-3	13	-	TRBD1	TRBJ1-1	TGTGCCATCAGGGGACAGGGGAGCACTGAAGCTTTCTTT	CAIRGQGSTEAFF
TRBV28	16	-	TRBD2	TRBJ2-1	TGTGCCAGCAGTTTTCTAGCGGGAGGGAAGTACAATGAGCAGTTCTTC	CASSFLAGGKYNEQFF
TRBV4-1	17	-	TRBD2	TRBJ2-1	TGCGCCAGCAGCCAAGCCCTTGGGGCGGGGGGGTACAATGAGCAGTTCTTC	CASSQALGAGGYNEQFF
TRBV7-2	16	-	TRBD1	TRBJ1-2	TGTGCCAGCAGCTCGACGACCGGGACAGGTAGCTATGGCTACACCTTC	CASSSTTGTGSYGYTF
TRBV19	12	-	-	TRBJ1-1	TGTGCCAGTAATGGGCGTTACACTGAAGCTTTCTTT	CASNGRYTEAFF
TRBV2	11	-	-	TRBJ2-1	TGTGCCACCGGACGGGATAATGAGCAGTTCTTC	CATGRDNEQFF
TRBV28	15	-	-	TRBJ1-2	TGTGCCAGCAGTTTTCGACCTAAGGAGAACTATGGCTACACCTTC	CASSFRPKENYGYTF
TRBV18	17	-	-	TRBJ2-5	TGTGCCAGCTCACCAGTCCGGGGAACTAATGTCCAAGAGACCCAGTACTTC	CASSPVRGTNVQETQYF
TRBV28	15	-	-	TRBJ1-1	TGTGCCAGCAGTTCGGCGGCAGTGCTAAACACTGAAGCTTTCTTT	CASSSAAVLNTEAFF
TRBV28	15	-	-	TRBJ1-2	TGTGCCAGCAGTTCCCCGGGAGACACTAACTATGGCTACACCTTC	CASSSPGDTNYGYTF
TRBV5-8	20	-	TRBD1	TRBJ1-1	TGTGCCAGCAGCTTGTCTAAGTGGGTGGGACAGAGGCCCGGATTAGCTGAAGCTTTCTTT	CASSLSKWVGQRPGLAEAFF
TRBV7-2	16	-	TRBD2	TRBJ2-3	TGTGCCAGCAGCCCTTTAGCGGGAGTTTCGGCAGATACGCAGTATTTT	CASSPLAGVSADTQYF
TRBV9	12	once	-	TRBJ2-3	TGTGCCAGCAGCCAATACGTGGATACGCAGTATTTT	CASSQYVDTQYF
TRBV5-5	14	-	-	TRBJ1-1	TGTGCCAGCAGCCCCGGGGCTGGGTGGACTGAAGCTTTCTTT	CASSPGAGWTEAFF
TRBV19	15	-	-	TRBJ2-4	TGTGCCAGTACTTGGGGAGCGGGAGCCAAAAACATTCAGTACTTC	CASTWGAGAKNIQYF
TRBV5-1	15	-	-	TRBJ2-2	TGCGCCAGCAGGGCCCCCAAAGCGAACACCGGGGAGCTGTTTTTT	CASRAPKANTGELFF
TRBV29-1	12	once	TRBD1	TRBJ1-1	TGCAGCGGGACAGGGGTTAGCACTGAAGCTTTCTTT	CSGTGVSTEAFF
TRBV6-1	17	-	-	TRBJ2-6	TGTGCCAGCAGTGAAGCAGGGTACGTCTCTGGGGCCAACGTCCTGACTTTC	CASSEAGYVSGANVLTF
TRBV6-6	14	few	-	TRBJ1-1	TGTGCCAGCAGTTACTCGCCCCCGAACACTGAAGCTTTCTTT	CASSYSPPNTEAFF
TRBV5-5	14	-	-	TRBJ1-1	TGTGCCAGCAGCACCGAGGCGGGGGCGAGGGGAGCTTTCTTT	CASSTEAGARGAFF
TRBV7-2	15	-	TRBD1	TRBJ2-7	TGTGCCAGCAGCCCCCGTGGGGACAGGTCGGTTGAGCAGTACTTC	CASSPRGDRSVEQYF
TRBV6-4	15	-	-	TRBJ2-1	TGTGCCAGCAGTAAGACAGGGAGGTTCAGGGATGAGCAGTTCTTC	CASSKTGRFRDEQFF
TRBV4-1	16	-	-	TRBJ2-7	TGCGCCAGCAGCCCTGCCCCTACCAGGGGATTATACGAGCAGTACTTC	CASSPAPTRGLYEQYF
TRBV6-4	11	-	-	TRBJ2-7	TGTGCCAGCCCCCGGCAGGTCGATGAGTACTTC	CASPRQVDEYF
TRBV5-1	16	-	-	TRBJ2-3	TGCGCCAGCAGCTTGGGTTTAGCAGGAAGAACAGATACGCAGTATTTT	CASSLGLAGRTDTQYF
TRBV5-1	13	-	TRBD2	TRBJ2-1	TGCGCCTCGAGGACTAGCGGTTACAATGAGCAGTTCTTC	CASRTSGYNEQFF
TRBV28	12	-	-	TRBJ2-2	TGTGCCAGCAGAGGGCCCACCGGGGAGCTGTTTTTT	CASRGPTGELFF
TRBV6-5	14	-	TRBD1	TRBJ2-1	TGTGCCAGCAGTTTTGGTACAGGGGGCAATGAGCAGTTCTTC	CASSFGTGGNEQFF
TRBV6-1	13	-	-	TRBJ2-5	TGTGCCAGCAGTGAATGGGGGCGGGAGACCCAGTACTTC	CASSEWGRETQYF
TRBV7-2	15	-	-	TRBJ2-7	TGTGCCAGCAGCTTAGGATTTGCGACAACCTACGAGCAGTACTTC	CASSLGFATTYEQYF
TRBV12-2	14	-	-	TRBJ1-5	TGTGCAAGTCGCTTAAGGGGGGGCAATCAGCCCCAGCATTTT	CASRLRGGNQPQHF
TRBV7-2	13	-	-	TRBJ1-2	TGTGCCAGCAGCTTTGACTGGGGAAGTGGCTACACCTTC	CASSFDWGSGYTF
TRBV7-8	14	-	-	TRBJ1-4	TGTGCCAGCAGCTCCGGCAGGGGCGATGAAAAACTGTTTTTT	CASSSGRGDEKLFF
TRBV27	13	-	-	TRBJ2-1	TGTGCCAGCAGTTTTCCGAATAGTGGGGAGCAGTTCTTC	CASSFPNSGEQFF
TRBV19	14	-	TRBD2	TRBJ2-1	TGTGCCAGTAGCGTGGGACTAACATACAATGAGCAGTTCTTC	CASSVGLTYNEQFF
TRBV4-3	16	-	TRBD2	TRBJ2-1	TGCGCCAGCAGCCGGACTAGCGGGTTTACTTACAATGAGCAGTTCTTC	CASSRTSGFTYNEQFF
TRBV6-5	14	few	-	TRBJ1-1	TGTGCCAGCAGTTACTCTACGATGAACACTGAAGCTTTCTTT	CASSYSTMNTEAFF
TRBV4-2	18	-	-	TRBJ1-3	TGTGCCAGCAGCCAAGAGGTGGTAAGCTACCCCTCTGGAAACACCATATATTTT	CASSQEVVSYPSGNTIYF
TRBV29-1	12	-	-	TRBJ2-7	TGCAGCATCGCCCTTGGGGCCTACGAGCAGTACTTC	CSIALGAYEQYF